This entry concerns a single T cell receptor beta chain. The sample originates from a study of OX40 agonist ivuxolimab in advanced cancers. In the study overall: All patients had ivuxolimab intravenously every 2 weeks at 0.01 to 10 mg/kg.

The CDR3 totals 12 residues. The V gene end was trimmed by 7 bases and the J gene end by 5 bases; junction bases not matched to a gene: 6. Germline V gene sequence: CDR1 SGDLS, CDR2 YYNGEE. Blood sampling was done at baseline, cycle 4 day 1, and cycle 7 day 1. Sequencing used immunoSEQ multiplex PCR; TCRdb keeps in-frame clones, though not all of them. The sample contains about 26,000 clones, about 83% of which appear only once. The source was CD4+ or CD8+ T cells sorted from blood, collected in a trial of the OX40 agonist ivuxolimab. The J gene is TRBJ2-7, the V gene TRBV9, with 7 bases aligning to TRBD2. The clonotype was recovered from an adult with an advanced solid tumor such as melanoma, head and neck, liver or kidney cancer. CDR3: CASFGGDNEQYF. CDR3 nucleotides: TGTGCCAGCTTTGGGGGGGATAACGAGCAGTACTTC.